This T cell receptor (beta chain) derives from a study of T cells after yellow fever vaccination. Study-level background: Libraries from low-cell-number fractions were prepared with the SMART-Seq v4 Ultra Low Input RNA kit.

This CDR3 has 12 residues. The V and J ends lost 9 bases and 1 base respectively, with 9 bases between them. Germline-derived CDR1 and CDR2 are MNHEY and SVGAGI. Study-level findings and limits: Booster samples showed a return of most primary-vaccination clones (roughly 96% CD4, approximately 90% CD8). The appearance of a small share of clonotypes in both CD4 and CD8 compartments was observed.

In regard to this clonotype: The antigen remains undetermined.

Universal primer sites and UMIs were introduced during 5'RACE template-switching synthesis of TCR cDNA. TCRdb ran MiXCR on the 5' RACE reads and lists one entry per CDR3 protein. The table includes roughly 320,000 distinct CDR3 sequences, about 10% detected once. The source is a man aged 18 to 29 who received the YFV17D yellow fever vaccine. Sequencing used CD4+ T cells sorted from PBMCs, obtained 45 days after the yellow fever booster vaccination. The rearrangement links TRBV6-5 to TRBJ2-5; D is ambiguous. CDR3 sequence: CARPKVQETQYF. In nucleotides, the CDR3 is TGTGCCAGGCCCAAGGTCCAAGAGACCCAGTACTTC.